This is a list of T cell receptor beta chains from one sample in a study of blood T cell repertoires in COVID-19. Using immunoSEQ multiplex PCR, the repertoire was profiled, and TCRdb retains in-frame clones only, with some absent. The sample records approximately 180,000 clones, more than 75% being singletons. The sequenced sample consisted of PBMCs or T cells enriched from blood (not recorded which). These receptors were taken from a woman between 45 and 65 years old who had recovered from COVID-19. Both conserved end residues are part of each CDR3. Each record gives: D gene, clone size, V gene, J gene, CDR3 length, CDR3 protein, CDR3 DNA. D genes are given only for firm matches. Clone size is shown for a subset of rows, as once, few, many or a class of expanded clone.

d_gene: -
abundance: -
v_gene: TRBV29-1
j_gene: TRBJ2-5
len: 12
CDR3aa: CSPGARGETQYF
CDR3nt: TGCAGCCCAGGAGCGAGGGGGGAGACCCAGTACTTC

d_gene: -
abundance: -
v_gene: TRBV7-2
j_gene: TRBJ2-5
len: 15
CDR3aa: CASSLDSGRQETQYF
CDR3nt: TGTGCCAGCAGCTTAGACTCAGGGCGCCAAGAGACCCAGTACTTC

d_gene: -
abundance: few
v_gene: TRBV28
j_gene: TRBJ1-4
len: 14
CDR3aa: CASSYIATNEKLFF
CDR3nt: TGTGCCAGCAGTTACATTGCAACTAATGAAAAACTGTTTTTT

d_gene: -
abundance: -
v_gene: TRBV4-1
j_gene: TRBJ2-7
len: 15
CDR3aa: CASSQDAQLGLEQYF
CDR3nt: TGCGCCAGCAGCCAAGATGCGCAGTTGGGACTGGAGCAGTACTTC

d_gene: -
abundance: -
v_gene: TRBV7-8
j_gene: TRBJ2-1
len: 15
CDR3aa: CASSFGRGEYNEQFF
CDR3nt: TGTGCCAGCAGCTTTGGGAGAGGTGAATACAATGAGCAGTTCTTC

d_gene: TRBD1
abundance: -
v_gene: TRBV6-5
j_gene: TRBJ2-1
len: 15
CDR3aa: CASRNPGQGGYEQFF
CDR3nt: TGTGCCAGCAGGAACCCGGGACAGGGAGGGTATGAGCAGTTCTTC

d_gene: TRBD1
abundance: -
v_gene: TRBV24-1
j_gene: TRBJ1-2
len: 15
CDR3aa: CATSDPTGGDYGYTF
CDR3nt: TGTGCCACCAGTGACCCGACAGGGGGTGACTATGGCTACACCTTC

d_gene: TRBD1
abundance: -
v_gene: TRBV14
j_gene: TRBJ2-7
len: 12
CDR3aa: CASSLDRAKQYF
CDR3nt: TGTGCCAGCAGCCTCGACAGGGCCAAGCAGTACTTC

d_gene: -
abundance: -
v_gene: TRBV5-1
j_gene: TRBJ2-1
len: 16
CDR3aa: CASSLFAGPPNNEQFF
CDR3nt: TGCGCCAGCAGCTTGTTTGCGGGCCCCCCCAACAATGAGCAGTTCTTC

d_gene: -
abundance: -
v_gene: TRBV20-1
j_gene: TRBJ1-1
len: 10
CDR3aa: CSAEETEAFF
CDR3nt: TGCAGTGCTGAAGAGACTGAAGCTTTCTTT

d_gene: -
abundance: -
v_gene: TRBV7-9
j_gene: TRBJ2-3
len: 11
CDR3aa: CASIVTDTQYF
CDR3nt: TGTGCCAGCATCGTCACAGATACGCAGTATTTT

d_gene: TRBD1
abundance: -
v_gene: TRBV23-1
j_gene: TRBJ1-5
len: 15
CDR3aa: CASSHAGTANQPQHF
CDR3nt: TGCGCCAGCAGTCACGCCGGGACAGCTAATCAGCCCCAGCATTTT

d_gene: -
abundance: -
v_gene: TRBV7-9
j_gene: TRBJ1-3
len: 15
CDR3aa: CASSLGASSGNTIYF
CDR3nt: TGTGCCAGCAGCTTAGGGGCTTCCTCTGGAAACACCATATATTTT

d_gene: -
abundance: -
v_gene: TRBV19
j_gene: TRBJ2-7
len: 12
CDR3aa: CASSMGSYEQYF
CDR3nt: TGTGCCAGTAGTATGGGCAGCTACGAGCAGTACTTC

d_gene: -
abundance: -
v_gene: TRBV15
j_gene: TRBJ2-5
len: 15
CDR3aa: CATSRDRAGQETQYF
CDR3nt: TGTGCCACCAGCAGAGATCGGGCGGGCCAAGAGACCCAGTACTTC

d_gene: TRBD1
abundance: -
v_gene: TRBV5-5
j_gene: TRBJ1-2
len: 15
CDR3aa: CASSLDRDPNYGYTF
CDR3nt: TGTGCCAGCAGCTTAGACAGGGACCCGAACTATGGCTACACCTTC

d_gene: -
abundance: -
v_gene: TRBV28
j_gene: TRBJ1-2
len: 15
CDR3aa: CASSLLGSVSYGYTF
CDR3nt: TGTGCCAGCAGTTTATTAGGGAGTGTCAGCTATGGCTACACCTTC

d_gene: TRBD1
abundance: -
v_gene: TRBV5-1
j_gene: TRBJ1-2
len: 14
CDR3aa: CASSAGTGEYGYTF
CDR3nt: TGCGCCAGCAGCGCCGGGACAGGGGAATATGGCTACACCTTC

d_gene: TRBD2
abundance: -
v_gene: TRBV11-2
j_gene: TRBJ2-2
len: 16
CDR3aa: CASSRGLAGGTGELFF
CDR3nt: TGTGCCAGCAGCAGGGGACTAGCGGGAGGCACCGGGGAGCTGTTTTTT

d_gene: -
abundance: -
v_gene: TRBV18
j_gene: TRBJ2-7
len: 16
CDR3aa: CASSTQLGGGPNEQYF
CDR3nt: TGTGCCAGCTCAACACAGCTAGGGGGAGGGCCCAACGAGCAGTACTTC

d_gene: TRBD1
abundance: -
v_gene: TRBV9
j_gene: TRBJ1-4
len: 14
CDR3aa: CASRLGQLDEKLFF
CDR3nt: TGTGCCAGCAGGTTGGGACAGCTCGATGAAAAACTGTTTTTT

d_gene: TRBD2
abundance: -
v_gene: TRBV18
j_gene: TRBJ2-7
len: 15
CDR3aa: CASSGGLAGDDEQYF
CDR3nt: TGTGCCAGCTCAGGGGGACTAGCGGGAGACGACGAGCAGTACTTC

d_gene: -
abundance: -
v_gene: TRBV3-1/TRBV3-2
j_gene: TRBJ2-4
len: 14
CDR3aa: CASSPGRAKNIQYF
CDR3nt: TGTGCCAGCAGTCCTGGGAGAGCCAAAAACATTCAGTACTTC

d_gene: -
abundance: -
v_gene: TRBV4-2
j_gene: TRBJ1-1
len: 13
CDR3aa: CASSQVGGTEAFF
CDR3nt: TGTGCCAGCAGCCAAGTCGGGGGGACTGAAGCTTTCTTT

d_gene: -
abundance: -
v_gene: TRBV29-1
j_gene: TRBJ1-2
len: 11
CDR3aa: CSGSQYGGYTF
CDR3nt: TGCAGCGGCTCTCAGTATGGCGGCTACACCTTC

d_gene: TRBD1
abundance: -
v_gene: TRBV27
j_gene: TRBJ1-6
len: 15
CDR3aa: CASRGQGTRNSPLHF
CDR3nt: TGTGCCAGCAGGGGACAGGGAACGCGAAATTCACCCCTCCACTTT

d_gene: -
abundance: -
v_gene: TRBV5-6
j_gene: TRBJ2-2
len: 13
CDR3aa: CATGSSNTGELFF
CDR3nt: TGTGCCACGGGTAGTTCGAACACCGGGGAGCTGTTTTTT

d_gene: TRBD2
abundance: -
v_gene: TRBV9
j_gene: TRBJ2-1
len: 13
CDR3aa: CASSVGLAGEQFF
CDR3nt: TGTGCCAGCAGCGTAGGGCTAGCGGGAGAGCAGTTCTTC

d_gene: -
abundance: -
v_gene: TRBV6-5
j_gene: TRBJ1-6
len: 14
CDR3aa: CASSYSRYNSPLHF
CDR3nt: TGTGCCAGCAGTTACTCACGGTATAATTCACCCCTCCACTTT

d_gene: -
abundance: -
v_gene: TRBV18
j_gene: TRBJ1-6
len: 14
CDR3aa: CASSPRRVNSPLHF
CDR3nt: TGTGCCAGCTCACCCAGGAGGGTAAACTCACCCCTCCACTTT

d_gene: -
abundance: -
v_gene: TRBV10-3
j_gene: TRBJ2-6
len: 14
CDR3aa: CAISGERAANVLTF
CDR3nt: TGTGCCATCAGTGGGGAGAGGGCGGCCAACGTCCTGACTTTC

d_gene: TRBD2
abundance: -
v_gene: TRBV5-4
j_gene: TRBJ2-2
len: 16
CDR3aa: CASSFELAGGTGELFF
CDR3nt: TGTGCCAGCAGCTTTGAGCTAGCGGGAGGGACCGGGGAGCTGTTTTTT

d_gene: -
abundance: -
v_gene: TRBV18
j_gene: TRBJ2-7
len: 13
CDR3aa: CASSPAEGYEQYF
CDR3nt: TGTGCCAGCTCACCGGCGGAGGGCTACGAGCAGTACTTC

d_gene: TRBD1
abundance: -
v_gene: TRBV19
j_gene: TRBJ1-5
len: 18
CDR3aa: CASSIRKTGGPTNQPQHF
CDR3nt: TGTGCCAGTAGTATTCGGAAGACAGGGGGCCCGACTAATCAGCCCCAGCATTTT

d_gene: TRBD2
abundance: -
v_gene: TRBV7-8
j_gene: TRBJ2-2
len: 15
CDR3aa: CASSRRDYITGELFF
CDR3nt: TGTGCCAGCAGCCGCCGGGACTACATCACCGGGGAGCTGTTTTTT

d_gene: -
abundance: -
v_gene: TRBV20-1
j_gene: TRBJ2-5
len: 11
CDR3aa: CSAPQRETQYF
CDR3nt: TGCAGTGCCCCTCAACGGGAGACCCAGTACTTC

d_gene: -
abundance: -
v_gene: TRBV7-9
j_gene: TRBJ1-1
len: 13
CDR3aa: CASSPVSIPEAFF
CDR3nt: TGTGCCAGCAGCCCAGTGTCCATCCCTGAAGCTTTCTTT

d_gene: TRBD1
abundance: -
v_gene: TRBV13
j_gene: TRBJ1-3
len: 15
CDR3aa: CASRYTGQQGNTIYF
CDR3nt: TGTGCCAGCAGATATACGGGACAGCAAGGAAACACCATATATTTT

d_gene: -
abundance: -
v_gene: TRBV10-3
j_gene: TRBJ1-5
len: 13
CDR3aa: CATTDNSNQPQHF
CDR3nt: TGTGCCACAACAGATAATAGCAATCAGCCCCAGCATTTT

d_gene: TRBD2
abundance: -
v_gene: TRBV2
j_gene: TRBJ2-3
len: 15
CDR3aa: CASSVEGLPPDTQYF
CDR3nt: TGTGCCAGCAGTGTCGAGGGACTACCCCCAGATACGCAGTATTTT

d_gene: TRBD1
abundance: -
v_gene: TRBV4-1
j_gene: TRBJ2-7
len: 15
CDR3aa: CASSVQGTGSYEQYF
CDR3nt: TGCGCCAGCAGCGTACAAGGGACAGGGTCCTACGAGCAGTACTTC

d_gene: -
abundance: -
v_gene: TRBV7-9
j_gene: TRBJ1-6
len: 17
CDR3aa: CASSPFPTLSYNSPLHF
CDR3nt: TGTGCCAGCAGCCCCTTCCCCACACTAAGCTATAATTCACCCCTCCACTTT

d_gene: TRBD2
abundance: -
v_gene: TRBV27
j_gene: TRBJ2-1
len: 17
CDR3aa: CASSFIRTSGTNNEQFF
CDR3nt: TGTGCCAGCAGTTTCATTCGGACTAGCGGGACCAACAATGAGCAGTTCTTC

d_gene: -
abundance: -
v_gene: TRBV4-3
j_gene: TRBJ1-1
len: 15
CDR3aa: CASSQGLSMHTEAFF
CDR3nt: TGCGCCAGCAGCCAGGGACTGAGCATGCACACTGAAGCTTTCTTT

d_gene: -
abundance: -
v_gene: TRBV28
j_gene: TRBJ1-3
len: 14
CDR3aa: CASSSPSSGNTIYF
CDR3nt: TGTGCCAGCAGTTCCCCGAGCTCTGGAAACACCATATATTTT

d_gene: -
abundance: -
v_gene: TRBV27
j_gene: TRBJ2-1
len: 13
CDR3aa: CASRGTSRNEQFF
CDR3nt: TGTGCCAGTCGCGGGACCTCGAGGAATGAGCAGTTCTTC

d_gene: -
abundance: -
v_gene: TRBV28
j_gene: TRBJ2-3
len: 16
CDR3aa: CASSPPWAHDTDTQYF
CDR3nt: TGTGCCAGCAGCCCACCCTGGGCCCACGACACAGATACGCAGTATTTT

d_gene: TRBD2
abundance: -
v_gene: TRBV19
j_gene: TRBJ2-1
len: 15
CDR3aa: CASSLPSGTYNEQFF
CDR3nt: TGTGCCAGTAGTCTCCCTAGCGGAACCTACAATGAGCAGTTCTTC

d_gene: -
abundance: few
v_gene: TRBV7-9
j_gene: TRBJ2-1
len: 12
CDR3aa: CASSISELEQFF
CDR3nt: TGTGCCAGCAGCATTAGCGAGCTGGAGCAGTTCTTC

d_gene: TRBD2
abundance: -
v_gene: TRBV5-1
j_gene: TRBJ2-3
len: 17
CDR3aa: CASSSTLAGGSTDTQYF
CDR3nt: TGCGCCAGCAGCTCGACCCTAGCGGGAGGGAGCACAGATACGCAGTATTTT

d_gene: -
abundance: -
v_gene: TRBV3-1/TRBV3-2
j_gene: TRBJ2-2
len: 15
CDR3aa: CASSQAPGVTGELFF
CDR3nt: TGTGCCAGCAGCCAAGCCCCAGGGGTCACCGGGGAGCTGTTTTTT

d_gene: -
abundance: few
v_gene: TRBV5-6
j_gene: TRBJ1-2
len: 14
CDR3aa: CASSLAPGGSGYTF
CDR3nt: TGTGCCAGCAGCTTGGCCCCTGGCGGGTCTGGCTACACCTTC

d_gene: TRBD2
abundance: -
v_gene: TRBV5-4
j_gene: TRBJ2-2
len: 16
CDR3aa: CASSLEGTRDTGELFF
CDR3nt: TGTGCCAGCAGCTTGGAAGGGACTAGAGACACCGGGGAGCTGTTTTTT